These T cell receptor beta chains were read from a single sample in a study of T cell responses to AZD1222 COVID-19 vaccine. Measured with immunoSEQ multiplex PCR; TCRdb has only the in-frame clones, and not every one. The sample lists 100,000 to 150,000 clones; 88% were seen once. Material: peripheral blood, obtained on day 0 of AZD1222 vaccination. The receptors were sampled from an adult in good health. Each CDR3 is given with its conserved first and last residue. A D gene is named only where the DNA matches it firmly. Some rows mark clone size as missing; the rest say once, few, many or name a class of expanded clone.

D	V	size	length	J	CDR3	DNA
.	TRBV19	.	13	TRBJ1-1	CATAHQGATEAFF	TGTGCCACCGCACATCAGGGCGCCACTGAAGCTTTCTTT
.	TRBV19	once	13	TRBJ2-1	CASSSRFYDEQFF	TGTGCCAGTAGTTCCCGATTCTACGATGAGCAGTTCTTC
.	TRBV10-3	.	14	TRBJ1-1	CASSNGGTNTEAFF	TGTGCCTCATCAAACGGGGGAACGAACACTGAAGCTTTCTTT
TRBD1	TRBV4-1	.	15	TRBJ1-6	CASSQPRGQGSPLHF	TGCGCCAGCAGCCAACCCAGGGGGCAGGGTTCACCCCTCCACTTT
.	TRBV27	once	16	TRBJ2-7	CASSPLFWGDTYEQYF	TGTGCCAGCAGTCCACTGTTTTGGGGGGATACCTACGAGCAGTACTTC
TRBD1	TRBV28	.	16	TRBJ2-7	CASSPFRGTAGYEQYF	TGTGCCAGCAGTCCCTTCAGGGGGACAGCAGGCTACGAGCAGTACTTC
TRBD1	TRBV7-7	few	17	TRBJ2-7	CASSLESKGARRGEQYF	TGTGCCAGCAGCTTAGAGTCAAAGGGGGCTAGGCGAGGCGAGCAGTACTTC
.	TRBV7-9	.	14	TRBJ1-1	CASSSRQVDTEAFF	TGTGCCAGCAGCTCAAGACAGGTGGACACTGAAGCTTTCTTT
.	TRBV4-3	.	13	TRBJ1-2	CASSQGGLYGYTF	TGCGCCAGCAGCCAAGGGGGCCTCTATGGCTACACCTTC
TRBD1	TRBV24-1	.	16	TRBJ2-2	CATSDPSGGGTGELFF	TGTGCCACCAGTGACCCTTCAGGGGGTGGCACCGGGGAGCTGTTTTTT
TRBD2	TRBV5-4	once	20	TRBJ2-3	CASSLDPGLAGGQGTDTQYF	TGTGCCAGCAGCTTGGATCCGGGACTAGCGGGGGGGCAGGGCACAGATACGCAGTATTTT
.	TRBV18	.	16	TRBJ1-3	CASSPTSTDSGNTIYF	TGTGCCAGCTCGCCTACATCGACTGACTCTGGAAACACCATATATTTT
TRBD1	TRBV29-1	.	14	TRBJ1-2	CSVDFGRGLEGYTF	TGCAGCGTTGATTTTGGCAGGGGGCTAGAAGGCTACACCTTC
.	TRBV27	.	14	TRBJ1-3	CASRRDKSGNTIYF	TGTGCCAGCAGGCGAGACAAATCTGGAAACACCATATATTTT
.	TRBV6-4	.	15	TRBJ2-3	CASSPSQGPTDTQYF	TGTGCCAGCAGCCCCTCACAGGGACCCACAGATACGCAGTATTTT
TRBD1	TRBV2	.	15	TRBJ2-1	CASRESGGAYNEQFF	TGTGCCAGCAGAGAATCAGGGGGCGCCTACAATGAGCAGTTCTTC
.	TRBV7-9	.	14	TRBJ1-1	CASSLAPAGTEAFF	TGTGCCAGCAGCTTAGCCCCGGCGGGCACTGAAGCTTTCTTT
.	TRBV6-5	.	15	TRBJ1-1	CASREGGAVITEAFF	TGTGCCAGCAGAGAGGGCGGGGCGGTGATCACTGAAGCTTTCTTT
TRBD1	TRBV7-2	.	15	TRBJ1-1	CASSPRTGMNTEAFF	TGTGCCAGCAGCCCCAGGACAGGGATGAACACTGAAGCTTTCTTT
TRBD1	TRBV23-1	.	14	TRBJ2-7	CASRRGQGAYEQYF	TGCGCCAGCAGACGAGGACAGGGCGCCTACGAGCAGTACTTC
TRBD1	TRBV7-6	medium-sized	13	TRBJ1-3	CASSSGQDYTIYF	TGTGCCAGCAGCTCAGGACAGGACTACACCATATATTTT
.	TRBV19	.	14	TRBJ1-6	CASTIGVGTSPLHF	TGTGCCAGTACCATCGGGGTTGGGACTTCACCCCTCCACTTT
TRBD2	TRBV27	once	15	TRBJ2-7	CASSLSGGSSYEQYF	TGTGCCAGCAGTTTAAGCGGGGGGAGCTCCTACGAGCAGTACTTC
.	TRBV3-1/TRBV3-2	.	15	TRBJ1-2	CASSQDSRVNYGYTF	TGTGCCAGCAGCCAAGACAGCAGGGTGAACTATGGCTACACCTTC
.	TRBV11-2	.	12	TRBJ2-2	CASRSPAGELFF	TGTGCCAGCAGGAGTCCGGCCGGGGAGCTGTTTTTT
TRBD1	TRBV5-1	.	14	TRBJ1-1	CASRGRGPNTEAFF	TGCGCCAGCAGGGGTAGGGGGCCGAACACTGAAGCTTTCTTT
.	TRBV6-5	.	14	TRBJ1-1	CASSSGQGRTEAFF	TGTGCCAGCAGTTCGGGGCAGGGTCGCACTGAAGCTTTCTTT
.	TRBV3-1/TRBV3-2	.	15	TRBJ2-6	CASSQGRIGANVLTF	TGTGCCAGCAGCCAAGGCAGGATTGGGGCCAACGTCCTGACTTTC